The source of this T cell receptor beta chain is a study of cytomegalovirus exposure and HLA in healthy donors. Study in general: According to later analysis, the same platform produced the 120 validation and under 700 first-cohort repertoires. Study-level points and caveats: Subsequent analysis found a tendency for first-cohort TCR clusters to co-occur within the 110 or so validation repertoires.

The CDR3 is 12 amino acids. Trimming shortened V by 6 bases and J by 5 bases, and 7 bases separated the two germline ends. Germline V lookup: CDR1 SNHLY, CDR2 FYNNEI. This clone has a handful of counts. Its antigen remains unidentified. A far larger clone is one nucleotide away, so this likely arose from a read error. Data came from immunoSEQ multiplex PCR; TCRdb stores just in-frame clones and leaves some out. The data show 150,000 to 200,000 clones, 85% seen once. This TCR was recovered from a man aged 18 to 30 in good health and CMV-seropositive. Sequenced material: PBMCs. The V gene is TRBV2, the J gene TRBJ2-2, with D perhaps matching TRBD2 (6 bases). In nucleotides, the CDR3 is TGTGCCAGCAGCGCGGGGACCGGGGAGCTGTTTTTT. It is translated as CASSAGTGELFF.